The source of this TCR beta chain is a study of CD8+ T cells in alopecia areata. For the study at large: Patients in the study were on tofacitinib for 6 to 18 months, then off it for 6 months. The share of scalp area affected provided the severity score for treated patients.

The V and J ends lost 2 bases and 0 bases respectively, with 7 bases between them. The CDR3 length is 14 residues. CDR1 and CDR2 (germline): SGDLS, YYNGEE. It was cDNA, reverse transcribed from extracted RNA, that served as the sequencing template. The method was immunoSEQ multiplex PCR; TCRdb's version includes in-frame clones alone and lacks a portion of them. The sample gives approximately 210,000 clones, 50% to 75% of which show up once; around 4.2% is in the top ten. The study's findings and limits: Sequenced scalp T cells also include alphabeta T cells resident in normal skin.

Stated treatment: oral pan-JAK inhibitor, 5-10 mg twice daily. In regard to this clone: The antigen remains undetermined.

The sample in question was CD4+ T cells sorted from blood, obtained at week 4, from a patient treated with tofacitinib. The origin of this receptor is a human donor with alopecia areata. The chain is built from TRBV9 and TRBJ2-3; no clear D gene. The CDR3, as DNA: TGTGCCAGCAGCGTTAGTAGGAGCACAGATACGCAGTATTTT. It encodes CASSVSRSTDTQYF.